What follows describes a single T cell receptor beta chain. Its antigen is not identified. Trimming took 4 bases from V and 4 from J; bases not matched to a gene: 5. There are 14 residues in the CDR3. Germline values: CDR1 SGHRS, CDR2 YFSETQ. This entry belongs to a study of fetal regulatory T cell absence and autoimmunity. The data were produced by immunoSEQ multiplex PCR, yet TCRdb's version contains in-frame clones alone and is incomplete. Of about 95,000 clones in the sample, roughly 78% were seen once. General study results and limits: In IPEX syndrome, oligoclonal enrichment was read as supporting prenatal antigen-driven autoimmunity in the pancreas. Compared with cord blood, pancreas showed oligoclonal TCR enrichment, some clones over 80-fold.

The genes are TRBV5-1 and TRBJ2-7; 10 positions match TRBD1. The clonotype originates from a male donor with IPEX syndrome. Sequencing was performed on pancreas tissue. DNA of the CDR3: TGCGCCAGCAGCCCCGGGACAGGGGTTTACGAGCAGTACTTC. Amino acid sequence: CASSPGTGVYEQYF.